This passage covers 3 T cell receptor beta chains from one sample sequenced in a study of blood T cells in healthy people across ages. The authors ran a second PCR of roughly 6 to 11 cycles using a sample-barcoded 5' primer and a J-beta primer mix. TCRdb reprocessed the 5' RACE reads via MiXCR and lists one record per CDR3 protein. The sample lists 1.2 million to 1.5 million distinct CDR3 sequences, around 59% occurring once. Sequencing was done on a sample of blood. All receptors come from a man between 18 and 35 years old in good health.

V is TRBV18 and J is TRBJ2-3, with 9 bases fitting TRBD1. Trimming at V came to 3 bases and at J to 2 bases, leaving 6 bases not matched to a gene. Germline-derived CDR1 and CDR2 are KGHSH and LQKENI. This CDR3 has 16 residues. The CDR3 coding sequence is TGTGCCAGCTCACCCTGGACAGGGGAGGCCACAGATACGCAGTATTTT. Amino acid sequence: CASSPWTGEATDTQYF.

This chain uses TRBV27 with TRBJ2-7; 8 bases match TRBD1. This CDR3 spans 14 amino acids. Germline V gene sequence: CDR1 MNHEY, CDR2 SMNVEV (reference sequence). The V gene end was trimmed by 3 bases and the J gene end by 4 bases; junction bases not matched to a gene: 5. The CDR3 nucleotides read TGTGCCAGCAGTTTCGACCAGGGGGCATACGAGCAGTACTTC. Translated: CASSFDQGAYEQYF.

The CDR3 is CASSLRESYNEQFF. CDR3 DNA sequence: TGTGCCAGCAGCTTACGGGAGAGCTACAATGAGCAGTTCTTC. The chain uses TRBV11-2 and TRBJ2-1; D might be TRBD2 (6 bases). This CDR3 has 14 residues. Germline CDR1 and CDR2: SGHAT and FQNNGV. V gave up 2 bases and J gave up 3 bases, with 8 bases separating them.